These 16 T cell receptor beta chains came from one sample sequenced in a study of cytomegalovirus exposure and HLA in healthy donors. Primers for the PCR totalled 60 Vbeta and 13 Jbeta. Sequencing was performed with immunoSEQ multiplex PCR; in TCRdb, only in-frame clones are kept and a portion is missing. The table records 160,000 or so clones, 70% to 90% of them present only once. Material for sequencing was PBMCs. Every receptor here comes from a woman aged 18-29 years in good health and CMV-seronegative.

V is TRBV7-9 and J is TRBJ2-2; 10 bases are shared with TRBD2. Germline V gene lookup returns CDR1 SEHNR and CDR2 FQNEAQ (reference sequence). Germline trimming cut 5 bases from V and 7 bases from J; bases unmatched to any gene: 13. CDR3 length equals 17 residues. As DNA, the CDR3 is TGTGCCAGCAGCCCACCCGGTGCTAGCGGGAGTCGCGGGGAGCTGTTTTTT. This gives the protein CASSPPGASGSRGELFF. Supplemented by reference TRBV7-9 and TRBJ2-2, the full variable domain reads DTGVSQNPRHKITKRGQNVTFRCDPISEHNRLYWYRQTLGQGPEFLTYFQNEAQLEKSRLLSDRFSAERPKGSFSTLEIQRTEQGDSAMYLCASSPPGASGSRGELFFGEGSRLTVL.

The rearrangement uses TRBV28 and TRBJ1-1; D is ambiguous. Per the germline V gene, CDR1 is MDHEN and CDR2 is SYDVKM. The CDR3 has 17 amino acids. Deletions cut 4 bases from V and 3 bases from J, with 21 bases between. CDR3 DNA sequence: TGTGCCAGCAGTTCTGCCCTCACGTCAAGCGGGGACACTGAAGCTTTCTTT. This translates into CASSSALTSSGDTEAFF. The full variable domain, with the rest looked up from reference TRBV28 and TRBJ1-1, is DVKVTQSSRYLVKRTGEKVFLECVQDMDHENMFWYRQDPGLGLRLIYFSYDVKMKEKGDIPEGYSVSREKKERFSLILESASTNQTSMYLCASSSALTSSGDTEAFFGQGTRLTVV.

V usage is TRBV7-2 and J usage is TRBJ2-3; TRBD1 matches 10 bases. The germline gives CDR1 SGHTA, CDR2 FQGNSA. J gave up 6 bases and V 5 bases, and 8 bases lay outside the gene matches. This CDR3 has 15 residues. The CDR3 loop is CASSPRDRGLDTQYF. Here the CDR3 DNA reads TGTGCCAGCAGCCCCCGGGACAGGGGCCTTGATACGCAGTATTTT.

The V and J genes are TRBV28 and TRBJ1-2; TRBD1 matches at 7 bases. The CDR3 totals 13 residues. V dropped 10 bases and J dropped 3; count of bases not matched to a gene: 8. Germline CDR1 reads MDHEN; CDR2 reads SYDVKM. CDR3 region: CAITGAVDYGYTF. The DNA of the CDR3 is TGTGCCATCACAGGGGCTGTAGACTATGGCTACACCTTC.

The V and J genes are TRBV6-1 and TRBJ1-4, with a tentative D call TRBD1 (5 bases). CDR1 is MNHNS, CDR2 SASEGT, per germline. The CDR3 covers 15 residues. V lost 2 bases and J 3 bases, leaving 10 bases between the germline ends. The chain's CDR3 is CASSEWRGPNEKLFF. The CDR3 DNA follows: TGTGCCAGCAGTGAATGGAGGGGACCTAATGAAAAACTGTTTTTT.

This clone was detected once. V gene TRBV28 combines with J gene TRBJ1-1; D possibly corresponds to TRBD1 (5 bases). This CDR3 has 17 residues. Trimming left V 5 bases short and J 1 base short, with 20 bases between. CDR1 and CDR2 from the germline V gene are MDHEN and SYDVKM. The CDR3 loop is CASSNIRNRLGNTEAFF. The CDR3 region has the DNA TGTGCCAGCAGTAACATCAGGAACAGGCTGGGGAACACTGAAGCTTTCTTT.

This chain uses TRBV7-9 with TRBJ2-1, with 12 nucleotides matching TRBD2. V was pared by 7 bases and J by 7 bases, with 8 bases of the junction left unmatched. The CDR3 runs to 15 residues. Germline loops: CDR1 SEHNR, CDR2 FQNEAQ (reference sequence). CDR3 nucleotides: TGTGCCAGCATCTCGACTAGCGGGAGAAGGAATGAGCAGTTCTTC. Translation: CASISTSGRRNEQFF.

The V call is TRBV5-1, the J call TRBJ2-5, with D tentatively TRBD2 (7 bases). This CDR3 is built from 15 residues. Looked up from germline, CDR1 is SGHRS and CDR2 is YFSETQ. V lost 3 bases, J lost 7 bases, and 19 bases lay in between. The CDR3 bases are TGCGCCAGCAGCTCTAGGGGGGGTTCCGTGAGGACCCAGTACTTC. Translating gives CASSSRGGSVRTQYF.

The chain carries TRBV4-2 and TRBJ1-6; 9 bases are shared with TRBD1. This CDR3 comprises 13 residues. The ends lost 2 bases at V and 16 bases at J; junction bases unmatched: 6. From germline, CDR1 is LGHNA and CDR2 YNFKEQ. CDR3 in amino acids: CASSQQGQGILHF. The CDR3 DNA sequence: TGTGCCAGCAGCCAACAAGGACAGGGGATACTCCACTTT.

As DNA, the CDR3 is TGTGCCAGCTCACCGCGACTAGCGGGAGGGCCAAACACCGGGGAGCTGTTTTTT. Protein sequence: CASSPRLAGGPNTGELFF. The chain employs TRBV18 and TRBJ2-2, with 14 bases identical to TRBD2. Germline V gene data show CDR1 as KGHSH and CDR2 as LQKENI. The CDR3 length is 18 residues. J was trimmed by 2 bases and V by 3 bases; bases with no gene match: 5.

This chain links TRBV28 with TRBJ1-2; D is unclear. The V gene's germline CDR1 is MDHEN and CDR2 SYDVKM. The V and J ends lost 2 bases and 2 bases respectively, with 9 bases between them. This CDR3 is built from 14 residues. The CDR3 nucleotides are TGTGCCAGCAGTTTAACGGGGTCCAACTATGGCTACACCTTC. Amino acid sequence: CASSLTGSNYGYTF.

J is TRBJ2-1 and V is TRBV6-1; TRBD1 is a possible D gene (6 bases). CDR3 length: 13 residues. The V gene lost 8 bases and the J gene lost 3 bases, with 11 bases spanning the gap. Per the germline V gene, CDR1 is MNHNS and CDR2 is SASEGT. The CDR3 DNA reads TGTGCCAGCCGAGCAGGGGTCTACAATGAGCAGTTCTTC. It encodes CASRAGVYNEQFF.

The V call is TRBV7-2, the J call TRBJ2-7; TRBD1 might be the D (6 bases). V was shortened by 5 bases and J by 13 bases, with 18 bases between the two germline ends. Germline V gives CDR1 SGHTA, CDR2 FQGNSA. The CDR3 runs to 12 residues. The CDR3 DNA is TGTGCCAGCAGCCCCCGACAGGCTACAAAATACTTC. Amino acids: CASSPRQATKYF.

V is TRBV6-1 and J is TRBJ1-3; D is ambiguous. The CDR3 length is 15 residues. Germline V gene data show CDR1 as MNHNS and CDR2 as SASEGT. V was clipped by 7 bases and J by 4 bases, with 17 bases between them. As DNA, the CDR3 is TGTGCCAGCACCGTGACCCCGGCGGGCGGAAACACCATATATTTT. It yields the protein CASTVTPAGGNTIYF.

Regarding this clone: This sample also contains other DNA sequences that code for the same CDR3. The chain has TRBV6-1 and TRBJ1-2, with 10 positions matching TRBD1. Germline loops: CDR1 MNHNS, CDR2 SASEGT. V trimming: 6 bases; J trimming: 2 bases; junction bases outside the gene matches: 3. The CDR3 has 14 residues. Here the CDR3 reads CASRRDRGNYGYTF. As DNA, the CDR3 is TGTGCCAGCAGGCGGGACAGGGGCAACTATGGCTACACCTTC.

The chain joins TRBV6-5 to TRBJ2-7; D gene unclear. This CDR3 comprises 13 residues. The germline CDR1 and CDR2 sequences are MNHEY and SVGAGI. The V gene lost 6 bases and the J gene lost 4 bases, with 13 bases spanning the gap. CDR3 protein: CASSRTFGYEQYF. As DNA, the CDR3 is TGTGCCAGCAGCCGCACGTTCGGGTACGAGCAGTACTTC.